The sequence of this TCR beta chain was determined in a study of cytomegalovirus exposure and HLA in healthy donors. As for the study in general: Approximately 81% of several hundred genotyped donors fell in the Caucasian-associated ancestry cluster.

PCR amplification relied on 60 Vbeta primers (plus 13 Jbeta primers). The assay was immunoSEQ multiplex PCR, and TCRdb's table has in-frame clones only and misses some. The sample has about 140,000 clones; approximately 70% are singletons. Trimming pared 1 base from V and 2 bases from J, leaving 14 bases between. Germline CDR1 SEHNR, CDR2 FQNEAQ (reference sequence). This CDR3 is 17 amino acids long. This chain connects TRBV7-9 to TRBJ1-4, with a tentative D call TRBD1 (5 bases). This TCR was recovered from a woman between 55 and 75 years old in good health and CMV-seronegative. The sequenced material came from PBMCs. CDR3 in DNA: TGTGCCAGCAGCTTAGTATCGGGAGCAGGGACTAATGAAAAACTGTTTTTT. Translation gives CASSLVSGAGTNEKLFF.